This entry is about one T cell receptor beta chain. The antigen it binds to is not known. This sample is part of a study of cytomegalovirus exposure and HLA in healthy donors (dated by TCRdb to about 2017). In the study overall: An earlier analysis of approximately 640 of the donors reported 250 to 350 Gb of sequence data and 100 million to 140 million unique TCR beta sequences from 150 million to 200 million T cells. To study patterns of TCR occurrence, a later analysis re-analyzed previously published TCR beta repertoires from hundreds of donors and added high-resolution HLA genotyping. Besides the first cohort of more than 650 subjects, a separate validation cohort made up of some 110 different subjects was used. The study aimed to test whether cataloging public T cell receptors could reveal signatures of past pathogen exposure. A handful of DR-DQ haplotypes were handled as single units for association and clustering because linkage in the cohort was strong. HLA typing included class I and class II loci at four-digit resolution. Among around 400 genotyped donors of the cohort, an average of around 250,000 unique TCR beta nucleotide sequences was sequenced per donor, of which about 20% were non-productive. Rather than drawing on any new phenotypic data, the later analysis identified candidate immune exposures from TCR beta sequences and the way those sequences occurred across donors. A later genetic analysis used genome-wide SNP genotypes for about 60% of the roughly 670 donors, treating that subset as a discovery cohort. The study used immunosequencing to profile the T cell repertoires of approximately 690 subjects and linked those repertoires to cytomegalovirus serostatus. The number of donors typed differed by locus, with about 629-630 for A, B, C, DRB1 and DQB1, roughly 550 for DQA1, over 600 for DPA1, and around 430 for DPB1. To predict cytomegalovirus infection status, the study combined high-throughput TCR immunosequencing, statistical association of individual TCRs with disease status, and machine learning. Among the approximately 400 genotyped donors, approximately 76% belonged to the genetic ancestry cluster associated with self-reported Caucasian donors. An earlier analysis of 587 of the donors used high-throughput TCR beta sequencing to judge whether each TCR beta V gene segment behaved as functional or pseudogenic. An early release that covered 500 to 800 HLA-typed donors contained approximately 300 gigabases of sequencing data and 80 million or so unique TCR sequences. All discovery cohort repertoires had been generated using a single sequencing platform. Donor age, sex, ethnicity and CMV serostatus were collected together with the repertoire data.

The cohort comprised 666 healthy bone marrow donors. All cohort members were sampled while nominally healthy, although unrecorded immune exposures were likely present. The donor was CMV seropositive and belonged to the group of about 290 seropositive cohort members. Each donor provided a peripheral blood sample, and peripheral blood mononuclear cells were used for TCR beta sequencing. Genomic DNA was extracted from the blood cell samples with the Qiagen DNeasy Blood Extraction Kit. The full study reports these points: The cohort was sequenced for TCR beta chains only, and without alpha or paired-chain data the features that could be detected were limited. In the study, some 160 TCR beta chains were listed as associated with cytomegalovirus. A later genetic analysis associated a missense DCLRE1C variant with V-gene and J-gene trimming of TCR beta chains, and an independent cohort replicated the association. Correlated functional status among segregating V segments might be attributable to linkage disequilibrium, but an unknown experimental factor could not be ruled out. According to a later analysis, most CMV-associated TCR beta chains appeared to be HLA-restricted, and the HLA associations seemed to be driven largely by CMV exposure. Because counts were too low, 15 to 20 rarely observed V segments, including chromosome 9 orphons, were left out of the earlier analysis of 500 to 650 of the donors. According to a later analysis, parvovirus B19, influenza, CMV and Epstein-Barr virus appeared linked to several top co-occurrence clusters. The classifier was reported to diagnose cytomegalovirus status with high specificity and sensitivity in both the original cohort and the validation cohort. Because HLA typing was missing for some donors at each locus, association tests included only the typed subset. CMV serostatus was the only immune exposure information available for the cohort. It was suggested by the authors that the approach could potentially be generalized to other disease states and immunological phenotypes. A further reported finding was that TCR beta sequences accurately predicted the HLA-A and HLA-B alleles for most subjects in the first cohort. In an earlier analysis of approximately 590 of the donors, most TCR beta V segments were observed in productive rearrangements about 90% or about 30% of the time, broadly matching IMGT annotations. Most TCR sequences were observed very rarely across donors, whereas some public TCRs were present in many individuals. Compared with equally common non-associated chains, HLA-associated TCR beta chains in a later analysis were more clonally expanded and had lower generation probabilities. Compared with the approximately 670-donor mean, donors in an Asian-associated ancestry cluster had fewer N-insertions in productive TCRs, according to a later genetic analysis. A few of the identified cytomegalovirus-associated TCR beta chains were confirmed in vitro to be specific for cytomegalovirus antigens. At a false discovery rate of 0.05, a later analysis linked 15,000 to 20,000 TCR beta sequences to specific HLA alleles. When HLA alleles, especially DR and DQ, strongly co-occurred, TCR associations were difficult to assign to individual alleles. According to a later analysis, TCR association rates differed among HLA loci, with DRB1 alleles showing the most associated TCRs and HLA-C alleles showing the fewest. Because the 87-base-pair reads could not distinguish some IMGT-functional V segments, including TRBV6-2 and TRBV6-3, those segments were excluded. Presence/absence analyses assumed roughly uniform sequencing depth across donors, an assumption that may not hold. The sequencing pipeline was judged likely to have produced a cluster of highly shared sequence variants as a technical artifact.

V loses 5 bases of germline sequence and J loses 3 bases, and the interval between the two ends is 22 bases. Including the terminal cysteine and phenylalanine, the CDR3 comprises 17 residues. Of the read, only the CDR3 DNA is kept; its 51 bases are in frame from base 1. CDR1 and CDR2 are read off the germline V gene as SGHRS and YFSETQ. Library creation used the immunoSEQ multiplex PCR assay. For the multiplex PCR, a mixture combining 60 forward primers for TCR Vbeta segments and 13 reverse primers for TCR Jbeta segments was used. The CDR3 region of rearranged TCR beta genes was amplified from genomic DNA with a multiplex PCR assay. Amplified TCR beta libraries were sequenced as 87-base-pair reads on the Illumina HiSeq System. In the original analysis: In a later analysis, some 80 million unique TCR beta chains were counted across the 500 to 850 repertoires, and roughly 11 million of these chains were shared by at least two donors. Raw reads were error-corrected and collapsed into unique sequences by a nearest-neighbor algorithm in which closely related sequences were merged to remove PCR and sequencing errors. V, D and J gene segments were assigned by aligning CDR3 sequences to IMGT reference sequences. For a sequence to be retained, a match of at least six nucleotides to both a V gene segment and a J gene segment was required. A rearrangement was called productive if the CDR3 had no stop codons and remained in frame with V and J, and every other rearrangement was called non-productive. CDR3 was defined according to IMGT convention as the region running from the second conserved V-encoded cysteine to the conserved J-encoded phenylalanine. The earlier analysis of approximately 500 of the donors excluded sequences that lacked an unambiguous match to a single V gene segment. An earlier analysis of 450 to 650 of the donors called V segments functional above 56.7% productive rearrangements and segregating when the between-donor standard deviation exceeded 5%. A statistical classification framework was built for diagnosing cytomegalovirus status from the catalog of TCR beta chain sequences. In a later analysis, V and J genes were assigned by comparing TCR nucleotide sequences against IMGT/GENE-DB human TR gene sequences. A later analysis assigned CDR3 sequences and most-parsimonious VDJ recombination scenarios with the TCRdist pipeline. In a later analysis, every TCR beta chain was defined by the combination of its CDR3 amino acid sequence and its V-gene family, and reads without a unique V-gene family were dropped. In a later analysis, several hundred highly shared, low-generation-probability nucleotide sequences were removed to address suspected cross-contamination and a sequencing artifact. For each public chain, a later analysis derived a clonal expansion index from normalized ranks of inferred template counts within each repertoire. In a later analysis, generation probabilities were computed using a VDJ recombination model fitted to out-of-frame rearrangements, and the results were checked against IGoR. Hypergeometric tests were used in a later analysis to score TCR-TCR, TCR-HLA and TCR-CMV co-occurrence, with a repertoire-size bias correction applied to the TCR pairs. A later analysis estimated false discovery rates by permuting HLA or CMV assignments 20 times. In a later analysis, co-occurring TCRs were grouped using DBSCAN, and TCRdist sequence similarity was added for clustering within HLA-allele-positive subsets. Repertoires with fewer than 30,000 or more than 120,000 public chains, plus five repertoires with anomalous nucleotide sharing, were excluded from co-occurrence clustering. TCRdb took over this immuneACCESS table, retaining in-frame rearrangements with V and J assigned. Such tables are incomplete; in checked studies, under half of the missing clones stem from an unresolved V gene, and the remainder is unexplained. V and J calls and clone size are those listed in that table; D and trimming were worked out from the DNA. This sample's clone table shows tens of thousands of clones. The ten top clones hold 3.8% of the sample.

The sequenced sample consisted of PBMCs. The clonotype comes from a female donor in good health and CMV-seropositive. Recombination connected TRBV5-1 to TRBJ2-3; the D region possibly corresponds to TRBD2 (6 bases align). The CDR3: CASRYGDGLATTDTQYF. The nucleotide sequence reads as follows: TGCGCCAGCAGATATGGGGATGGTCTAGCGACAACAGATACGCAGTATTTT.